This T cell receptor beta chain was captured in a study of CD8 T cells in Susac syndrome. Overall study results and limits: Expansion of Susac CD8+ clones peaked in TEMRA cells and in active patients.

Reverse transcription of 0.5 to 1 ug RNA used random hexamers. The amplification used immunoSEQ multiplex PCR on TCR beta CDR3; it spanned 54 Vbeta and 13 Jbeta. TCRdb analysed the immunoSEQ multiplex PCR reads with MiXCR anew, one entry per CDR3 protein. The sample lists around 80,000 distinct CDR3 sequences; roughly 95% were seen once. Per germline, CDR1 SGDLS and CDR2 YYNGEE. J gave up 5 bases and V 2 bases, and 10 bases lay outside the gene matches. The CDR3 has 17 residues. About this clonotype: The antigen is not known.

The sequencing input was CD8+ T cells from PBMCs. This chain connects TRBV9 to TRBJ2-3, with 11 bases aligning to TRBD2. The sequence derives from a human donor with Susac syndrome. The CDR3 spells CASSVSLLAGDQDTQYF. Written as DNA, the CDR3 is TGTGCCAGCAGCGTTTCCTTACTAGCGGGGGATCAAGATACGCAGTATTTT.